A selection of T cell receptor beta chains follows, all from one sample in a study of CD8 T cells in Susac syndrome. TCRdb independently ran MiXCR on the immunoSEQ multiplex PCR reads; one entry per CDR3 protein. The sample includes 330,000 or so distinct CDR3 sequences, roughly 85% of them seen just once. Sequences were obtained from CD8+ T cells from PBMCs. The receptors derive from a human donor with multiple sclerosis. Each CDR3 is given with its conserved first and last residue. D genes are given only for firm matches. Only some rows state a clone size, as once, few, many or a class for expanded clones.

>once|TRBJ2-1|TRBD2|TRBV4-3
TGCGCCAGCAGCCAAGATAGAGGGAGGGGAACTGAGCAGTTCTTC
CASSQDRGRGTEQFF
>NA|TRBJ1-1|NA|TRBV7-9
TGTGCCAGCAGCACCGGACCCACTGAAGCTTTCTTT
CASSTGPTEAFF
>NA|TRBJ2-7|TRBD2|TRBV27
TGTGCCAGCAGCGGGAGGGCGGGTCCAAGCGGCGAGCAGTACTTC
CASSGRAGPSGEQYF
>NA|TRBJ2-7|NA|TRBV28
TGTGCCACTCAGGGTCGAGGGGCCGAGCAGTACTTC
CATQGRGAEQYF
>NA|TRBJ2-7|NA|TRBV4-3
TGCGCCAGCAGCCAAGTAGAATCGGAAGGGTACGAGCAGTACTTC
CASSQVESEGYEQYF
>NA|TRBJ2-7|NA|TRBV19
TGTGCCAGTAGCTCGGGGTACACAGGGTTCCACGAGCAGTACTTC
CASSSGYTGFHEQYF
>NA|TRBJ1-1|TRBD1|TRBV27
TGTGCCAGCAGTCTCAGGGGGCAGGTCACTGAAGCTTTCTTT
CASSLRGQVTEAFF
>NA|TRBJ2-2|NA|TRBV30
TGTGCCTGGGGAGCGGATCCAAACACCGGGGAGCTGTTTTTT
CAWGADPNTGELFF
>NA|TRBJ2-7|NA|TRBV27
TGTGCCAGCAGTTTATCCGACGGCGGGACAAGCTACGAGCAGTACTTC
CASSLSDGGTSYEQYF
>NA|TRBJ1-2|TRBD1|TRBV15
TGTGCCACCAGCAGAGTTCGGGACAGGTTTTTGGGTAACTATGGCTACACCTTC
CATSRVRDRFLGNYGYTF
>NA|TRBJ2-7|TRBD2|TRBV2
TGTGCCAGCAGTAAACGACGGGAGGGGTCCTACGAGCAGTACTTC
CASSKRREGSYEQYF
>NA|TRBJ2-1|TRBD2|TRBV6-4
TGTGCCAGCAGTGACTCTGGCGGGAGCTCCTACAATGAGCAGTTCTTC
CASSDSGGSSYNEQFF
>NA|TRBJ2-1|NA|TRBV20-1
TGCAGTGCTGTGGGAGAACGCGCTTATGAGCAGTTCTTC
CSAVGERAYEQFF
>NA|TRBJ2-1|NA|TRBV20-1
TGCAGTGCTAGCAGCCTTTTGGGCCTCGATGAGCAGTTCTTC
CSASSLLGLDEQFF
>NA|TRBJ2-1|TRBD2|TRBV3-1
TGTGCCAGCAGCCAAGTGTTTCGGGGACTAGCGGGAGGGAGAACCTTCAATGAGCAGTTCTTC
CASSQVFRGLAGGRTFNEQFF
>NA|TRBJ2-1|NA|TRBV4-3
TGCGCCAGCAGCCAAGAAAGCCGGGCCACAGGGTTATACAATGAGCAGTTCTTC
CASSQESRATGLYNEQFF
>few|TRBJ2-7|NA|TRBV3-1
TGTGCCAGCAGCCAAGGGACCTACGAGCAGTACTTC
CASSQGTYEQYF
>once|TRBJ2-2|NA|TRBV30
TGTGCCTGGAGGGGGGTGTCGAACACCGGGGAGCTGTTTTTT
CAWRGVSNTGELFF
>NA|TRBJ2-1|NA|TRBV5-4
TGTGCCAGCAGCTTTCAGGGCACGGGAGTTTCCTACAATGAGCAGTTCTTC
CASSFQGTGVSYNEQFF
>NA|TRBJ1-1|NA|TRBV27
TGTGCCAGCAGTAGGTGGAATGAAGCTTTCTTT
CASSRWNEAFF
>NA|TRBJ2-3|NA|TRBV9
TGTGCCAGCAGCGTAGTCGGGAAGGCAACAGATACGCAGTATTTT
CASSVVGKATDTQYF
>NA|TRBJ1-5|NA|TRBV6-2/TRBV6-3
TGTGCCAGCAGTTACTCGACCGAACAGCATAGCAATCAGCCCCAGCATTTT
CASSYSTEQHSNQPQHF
>NA|TRBJ2-1|TRBD2|TRBV19
TGTGCCAGTAAGCTAGCGGGAGACTACAATGAGCAGTTCTTC
CASKLAGDYNEQFF
>NA|TRBJ2-2|TRBD2|TRBV4-2
TGTGCCAGCAGCCCCCCTAGCGGGCAGAACACCGGGAAGCTGTTTTTT
CASSPPSGQNTGKLFF
>NA|TRBJ2-5|NA|TRBV7-9
TGTGCCAGCAGCGACCCCGGGACGACAAAGACCCAGTACTTC
CASSDPGTTKTQYF
>NA|TRBJ2-2|NA|TRBV4-2
TGTGCCAGCAGCCAAGAAGGGATTGGACGGATGAACACCGGGGAGCTGTTTTTT
CASSQEGIGRMNTGELFF
>NA|TRBJ2-2|NA|TRBV4-3
TGCGCCAGCAGCCAAGATCTGGCTGGAAACGGGGAGCTGTTTTTT
CASSQDLAGNGELFF
>NA|TRBJ2-7|TRBD1|TRBV27
TGTGCCAGCAGTTCAGGGACAGGGAGGCCCTACGAGCAGTACTTC
CASSSGTGRPYEQYF
>NA|TRBJ2-7|NA|TRBV28
TGTGCCAGCAGTACGGCAGGGGAGCAGTACTTC
CASSTAGEQYF
>NA|TRBJ2-1|NA|TRBV19
TGTGCCAGTAGTATACTCGGGACCCAGGACAATGAGCAGTTCTTC
CASSILGTQDNEQFF
>few|TRBJ1-1|NA|TRBV6-2/TRBV6-3
TGTGCCAGCAGTTACCTCGGCGGGTATGAAGCTTTCTTT
CASSYLGGYEAFF
>NA|TRBJ2-1|NA|TRBV5-6
TGTGCCAGCAGCCAGTGGGATGAGCAGTTCTTC
CASSQWDEQFF
>NA|TRBJ2-1|TRBD2|TRBV7-8
TGTGCCAGCAGCAGTGTAGCGGGAGAAGACAATGAGCAGTTCTTC
CASSSVAGEDNEQFF
>once|TRBJ2-1|NA|TRBV6-5
TGTGCCAGCAGTTATATACAGGGGAGGGGATACAATGAGCAGTTCTTC
CASSYIQGRGYNEQFF
>NA|TRBJ2-2|TRBD2|TRBV29-1
TGCAGCGTTGCCGGGACTAGCGGGATGTACACCGGGGAGCTGTTTTTT
CSVAGTSGMYTGELFF
>NA|TRBJ1-3|NA|TRBV13
TGTGCCAGCAGCCCCGTGGGGGGCGGAACCACGAACAACTCTGGAAACACCATATATTTT
CASSPVGGGTTNNSGNTIYF
>NA|TRBJ2-3|NA|TRBV19
TGTGCCAGTAGTGACCTGGGGAATACGCAGTATTTT
CASSDLGNTQYF
>NA|TRBJ2-1|NA|TRBV20-1
TGCAGTGCTAGTAGGCCAGGATCCTACAATGAGCAGTTCTTC
CSASRPGSYNEQFF
>NA|TRBJ2-3|TRBD1|TRBV20-1
TGCAGTGCTAGGAGGGGGCGAAGCACAGATACGCAGTATTTT
CSARRGRSTDTQYF
>NA|TRBJ2-7|NA|TRBV7-9
TGTGCCAGCAGAAGACAGGATAACGAGCAGTACTTC
CASRRQDNEQYF
>NA|TRBJ2-1|TRBD1|TRBV7-9
TGTGCCAGCAGCGCGACAGGGGGCGCCTACAATGAGCAGTTCTTC
CASSATGGAYNEQFF
>few|TRBJ1-1|NA|TRBV28
TGTGCCAGCAGGGACAGTCTTCTCACTGAAGCTTTCTTT
CASRDSLLTEAFF
>NA|TRBJ1-1|NA|TRBV12-5
TGTGCTAGTGGTTATCGGGGGACTGAAGCTTTCTTT
CASGYRGTEAFF
>once|TRBJ1-1|TRBD1|TRBV10-2
TGCGCCAGCAGTGAGTCGGACGCAACGGACAGGGCTGCTGGCACTGAAGCTTTCTTT
CASSESDATDRAAGTEAFF
>NA|TRBJ2-7|NA|TRBV27
TGTGCCAGCAGTTTAGGACCGGCAAGCTACGAGCAGTACTTC
CASSLGPASYEQYF
>few|TRBJ1-2|NA|TRBV25-1
TGTGCCAGCAGTGAATCGGCGAACTATGGCTACACCTTC
CASSESANYGYTF
>NA|TRBJ2-7|NA|TRBV5-1
TGCGCCAGCAGCCCCCCCGACTACTTCTACGAGCAGTACTTC
CASSPPDYFYEQYF
>NA|TRBJ1-5|NA|TRBV5-1
TGCGCCAGCAGCTTGAGAGGCGGGAGCAATCAGCCCCAGCATTTT
CASSLRGGSNQPQHF
>NA|TRBJ2-3|NA|TRBV27
TGTGCCAGCAGTCTCTCTCGGCTAGCGTACACAGATACGCAGTATTTT
CASSLSRLAYTDTQYF
>NA|TRBJ2-3|TRBD1|TRBV5-1
TGCGCCAGCAGCCGCTGGACAGGGTCGTTTAGCGCAGATACGCAGTATTTT
CASSRWTGSFSADTQYF
>once|TRBJ2-7|TRBD2|TRBV6-1
TGTGCCAGCAGGCCACACCGGGGCCTAGCGGGAGTCCCCGAGCAGTACTTC
CASRPHRGLAGVPEQYF
>NA|TRBJ1-2|TRBD1|TRBV6-5
TGTGCCAGCAGTAACTCCGGGACAGGGGGCTACACCTTC
CASSNSGTGGYTF
>NA|TRBJ2-2|NA|TRBV12-3/TRBV12-4
TGTGCCAGCAGTTATAACGAGAACACCGGGGAGCTGTTTTTT
CASSYNENTGELFF
>NA|TRBJ1-1|NA|TRBV29-1
TGCAGCGTTGTCGGGGGTGGTTCTGAAGCTTTCTTT
CSVVGGGSEAFF
>NA|TRBJ2-3|TRBD2|TRBV4-3
TGCGCCAGCAGCCAAGTCAGGGGACTAGTCTCTATAGATACGCAGTATTTT
CASSQVRGLVSIDTQYF